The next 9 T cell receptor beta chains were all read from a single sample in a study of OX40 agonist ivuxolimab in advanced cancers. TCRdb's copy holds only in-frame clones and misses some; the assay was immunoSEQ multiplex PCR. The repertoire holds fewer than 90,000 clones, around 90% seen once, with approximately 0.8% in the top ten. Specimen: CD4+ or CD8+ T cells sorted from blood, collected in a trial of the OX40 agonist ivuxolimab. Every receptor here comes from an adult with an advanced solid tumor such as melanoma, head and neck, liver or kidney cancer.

In DNA form, the CDR3 reads TGTGCCATCAGGGCCAATAGCGGGAGGGCGAACACCGGGGAGCTGTTTTTT. It is translated as CAIRANSGRANTGELFF. The chain employs TRBV10-3 and TRBJ2-2, with 11 bases aligning to TRBD2. Germline CDR1 ENHRY, CDR2 SYGVKD. The CDR3 covers 17 residues. The V segment lost 6 bases and the J segment 0 bases; nucleotides outside the gene matches: 6.

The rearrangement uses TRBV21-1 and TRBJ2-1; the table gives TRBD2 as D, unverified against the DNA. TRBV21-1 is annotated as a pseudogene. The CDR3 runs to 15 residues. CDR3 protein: CASSTLAGTYNEQFF. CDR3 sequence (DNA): TGTGCCAGCAGTACTTTAGCGGGAACCTACAATGAGCAGTTCTTC.

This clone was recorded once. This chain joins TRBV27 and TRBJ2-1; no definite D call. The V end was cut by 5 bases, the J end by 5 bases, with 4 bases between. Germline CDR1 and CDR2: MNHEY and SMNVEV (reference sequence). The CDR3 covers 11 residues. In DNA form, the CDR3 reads TGTGCCAGCAGTCGCGACAATGAGCAGTTCTTC. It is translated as CASSRDNEQFF.

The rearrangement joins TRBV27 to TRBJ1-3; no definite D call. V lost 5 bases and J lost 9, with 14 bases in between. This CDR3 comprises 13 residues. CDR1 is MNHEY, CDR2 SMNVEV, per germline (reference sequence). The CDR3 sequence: CASSTLGGSTIYF. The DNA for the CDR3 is TGTGCCAGCAGTACGTTGGGAGGGAGCACCATATATTTT.

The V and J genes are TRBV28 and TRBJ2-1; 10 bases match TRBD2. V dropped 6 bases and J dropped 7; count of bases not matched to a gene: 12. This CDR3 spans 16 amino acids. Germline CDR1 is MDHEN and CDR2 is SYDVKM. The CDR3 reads CASRGGSSGRRNEQFF. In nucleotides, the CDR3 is TGTGCCAGCAGGGGCGGGTCTAGCGGGAGAAGAAATGAGCAGTTCTTC.

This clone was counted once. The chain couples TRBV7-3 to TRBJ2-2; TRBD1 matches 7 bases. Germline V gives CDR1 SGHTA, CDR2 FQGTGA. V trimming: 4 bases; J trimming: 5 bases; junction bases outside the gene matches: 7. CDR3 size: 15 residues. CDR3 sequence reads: CASSSATGMTGELFF. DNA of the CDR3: TGTGCCAGCAGCTCCGCGACAGGGATGACCGGGGAGCTGTTTTTT.

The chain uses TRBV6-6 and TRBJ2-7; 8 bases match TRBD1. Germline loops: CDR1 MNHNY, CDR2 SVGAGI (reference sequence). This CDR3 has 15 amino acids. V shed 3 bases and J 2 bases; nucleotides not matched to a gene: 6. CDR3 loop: CASSYEPGQAYEQYF. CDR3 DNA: TGTGCCAGCAGTTATGAGCCGGGACAGGCCTACGAGCAGTACTTC.

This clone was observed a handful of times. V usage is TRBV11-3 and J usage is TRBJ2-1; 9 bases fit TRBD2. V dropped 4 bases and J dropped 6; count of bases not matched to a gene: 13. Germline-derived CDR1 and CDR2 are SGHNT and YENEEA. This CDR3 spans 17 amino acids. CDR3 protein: CASSSPWPSGNFNEQFF. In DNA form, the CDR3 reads TGTGCCAGCAGCTCCCCTTGGCCTAGCGGGAATTTCAATGAGCAGTTCTTC.

The CDR3 DNA sequence: TGTGCCAGCTCACCGACGAATCCGGGACAGGCAGAGCAGTTCTTC. It is translated as CASSPTNPGQAEQFF. The V call is TRBV18, the J call TRBJ2-1; 8 bases agree with TRBD1. CDR3 length: 15 residues. CDR1 is KGHSH, CDR2 LQKENI, per germline. The trim removed 3 bases at V and 10 bases at J, leaving 11 bases unmatched.